This TCR beta chain was sequenced in a study of blood T cell repertoires in COVID-19. Using immunoSEQ multiplex PCR, the repertoire was profiled, and TCRdb retains in-frame clones only, with some absent. Of 150,000 to 200,000 clones in the sample, roughly 84% were seen once. Trimming shortened V by 8 bases and J by 4 bases, and 4 bases separated the two germline ends. The CDR3 consists of 10 residues. CDR1 is SNHLY, CDR2 FYNNEI, per germline. The chain combines TRBV2 with TRBJ2-3, with D uncertain. Material: PBMCs or T cells enriched from blood (not recorded which). This TCR came from a woman aged 30 to 39 who had been exposed to COVID-19. The CDR3 protein is CASSSDTQYF. In DNA form, the CDR3 reads TGTGCCAGCTCTTCAGATACGCAGTATTTT.